The T cell receptor (beta chain) under discussion was sequenced for a study of blood T cells in healthy people across ages (dated by TCRdb to 2013 to 2016). Some background on the complete study: In model experiments, roughly one uniquely barcoded TCR beta cDNA molecule per two T cells was captured by template switching. Using deep sequencing normalized with unique cDNA molecular identifiers, the study measured how TCR beta repertoire diversity changes with age. The donors were split into four age groups: young (average about 16 years), middle-aged (39), aged (around 67) and long-lived (roughly 88). To avoid experimental bias, donors of different ages were distributed randomly across sequencing lanes. Using the same blood draw, the study looked at two additional independent replicas of 1 million unique cDNA reads for two donors, one aged 18 to 30 and the other aged 80 or older.

Concerning this clonotype: The antigen it binds to is not known. This clone may be a read error of a much larger clone one base away.

The library relied on 5' RACE. Reads for this sample came from an Illumina HiSeq 2500. A second roughly 6 to 12 cycle PCR used a sample-barcoded 5' primer and a J-beta primer mix. A unique molecular identifier was introduced onto each TCR beta cDNA molecule by a template-switch 5' adaptor carrying 12 random nucleotides. At least 2.5 million CDR3-containing paired-end reads were obtained from each sample. The Mint cDNA synthesis kit, primed by a TRBC-specific oligonucleotide, was used to synthesize first-strand cDNA from all RNA. Following uracil-DNA glycosylase treatment, a first 18-cycle PCR with universal primers M1SS and BC2_uni_R was performed on all cDNA. As for how the authors treated the data: Normalization of each sample was performed by random selection of 1 million high-quality reads, each carrying a distinct molecular identifier. Instead of being binned into consensus sequences, reads with shared molecular identifiers were discarded. MiTCR, run with a Q25 quality threshold and the strictest error-elimination algorithm, handled CDR3 identification, clonotype clustering and error correction. A nonparametric unseen species model with Euler transformation was used to estimate a lower bound on total TCR beta diversity. In TCRdb, the public reads were trimmed at Q25 with fastp and aligned with MiXCR, with productive beta chains retained. Identical CDR3 proteins give one entry, which carries the most common genes and DNA. TCRdb, rather than the study authors, made the V and J calls. The sample profile shows hundreds of thousands of distinct CDR3 sequences; approximately 30% of them were found once. The ten largest clones take up around a sixth of the sample.

Donors were approximately 42 systemically healthy Caucasian individuals from Russia aged about 6 to 100 years. Each donor gave about 10 milliliters of peripheral blood, drawn into EDTA-treated Vacutainer tubes. Ficoll-Paque density-gradient centrifugation was used to isolate PBMCs, with at least 7 million per sample. Total RNA, at least 5 micrograms per sample, was extracted from PBMCs with Trizol reagent. The percentages of naive CD45RAhigh/CD27high T cells were determined by flow cytometry on a PBMC aliquot from every donor. V is shortened by 6 bases, J by 8 bases, and the region joining them spans 22 bases. Its CDR3 holds 15 amino acids, cysteine through phenylalanine. The entry retains the CDR3 DNA only, 45 bases that are in frame from base 1. Taken from the germline V gene, the CDR1 and CDR2 loops are SGHDN and FVKESK. The research as a whole found: Estimates of total diversity from one million sequenced T cells were regarded as lower bounds and underestimates. Observed TCR beta diversity correlated strongly with the percentage of naive T cells measured by flow cytometry. Donor CMV infection status was unknown, potentially confounding age-related changes in expanded clonotypes. Observed TCR beta diversity per million T cells fell roughly linearly with age, and a significant reduction was already apparent by age roughly 41. Conclusive comparison of naive and antigen-experienced compartments was prevented by the profiling of bulk unsorted PBMCs. Compared with the aged group, the long-lived group had more naive CD4+ T cells, fewer expanded clones and increased TCR diversity, a pattern suggesting age selection.

This chain joins TRBV14 to TRBJ1-2; the D gene is perhaps TRBD1, from 5 matching bases. The clonotype originates from an elderly woman in good health. Sequenced sample: blood. The nucleotide sequence reads as follows: TGTGCCAGCAGTGACCGGGACCGGGGTTTAGGAGGCTACACCTTC. This yields the protein CASSDRDRGLGGYTF. With the portions outside the CDR3 filled from the reference TRBV14 and TRBJ1-2 genes, the complete variable region becomes EAGVTQFPSHSVIEKGQTVTLRCDPISGHDNLYWYRRVMGKEIKFLLHFVKESKQDESGMPNNRFLAERTGGTYSTLKVQPAELEDSGVYFCASSDRDRGLGGYTFGSGTRLTVV.